This T cell receptor (beta chain) was retrieved from a study of regulatory T cells in long-lasting Graves disease. The table lists this clonotype with many counts. CDR3 regions were amplified by Arm-PCR using iRepertoire HTBI primers to build TCR beta libraries. TCRdb analysed the multiplex PCR reads with MiXCR anew, one entry per CDR3 protein. Seen here are over 400,000 distinct CDR3 sequences, approximately 15% observed once, and the top ten hold approximately 19%. The time point is: newly diagnosed GD, antithyroid drugs for less than 3 months. RNA extracted from PBMCs served as the sequencing template. CDR1 GTSNPN and CDR2 SVGIG come from the germline V gene (reference sequence). V was pared by 0 bases and J by 3 bases, with 5 bases between. The CDR3 covers 12 residues. These sequences were also reported in another study, on T cells in Graves' hyperthyroidism and ophthalmopathy.

The sequenced sample was peripheral blood mononuclear cells (PBMCs), obtained at new diagnosis, from a patient treated with antithyroid drugs. The TCR originated in a woman aged 50 to 65 with Graves disease. This sequence joins TRBV30 and TRBJ2-5; D gene unclear. The CDR3: CAWSVFEETQYF. The DNA of the CDR3 is TGTGCCTGGAGTGTATTTGAAGAGACCCAGTACTTC.